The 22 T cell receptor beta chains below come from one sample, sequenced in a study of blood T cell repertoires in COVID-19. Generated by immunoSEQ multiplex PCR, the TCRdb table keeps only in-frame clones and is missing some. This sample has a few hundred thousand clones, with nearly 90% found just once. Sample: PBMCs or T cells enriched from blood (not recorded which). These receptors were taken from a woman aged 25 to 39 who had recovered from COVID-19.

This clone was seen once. CDR3 protein: CASSLTGRAGELFF. The CDR3 DNA follows: TGTGCCAGCAGCTTAACAGGGAGGGCCGGGGAGCTGTTTTTT. The rearrangement uses TRBV5-4 and TRBJ2-2; a weak D match, TRBD2 (7 bases). CDR3 length: 14 residues. The V gene's germline CDR1 is SGHNT and CDR2 YYREEE (reference sequence). Trimming cost V 2 bases and J 6 bases, with 11 bases left between them. Full variable domain (rest looked up from reference TRBV5-4 and TRBJ2-2): ETGVTQSPTHLIKTRGQQVTLRCSSQSGHNTVSWYQQALGQGPQFIFQYYREEENGRGNFPPRFSGLQFPNYSSELNVNALELDDSALYLCASSLTGRAGELFFGEGSRLTVL.

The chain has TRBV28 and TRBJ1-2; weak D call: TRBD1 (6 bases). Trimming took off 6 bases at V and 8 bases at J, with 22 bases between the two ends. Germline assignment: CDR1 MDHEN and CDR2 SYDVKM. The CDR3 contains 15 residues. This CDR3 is CASSQGGGRVRGYTF. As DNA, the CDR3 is TGTGCCAGCAGCCAGGGAGGGGGTAGGGTCCGAGGCTACACCTTC.

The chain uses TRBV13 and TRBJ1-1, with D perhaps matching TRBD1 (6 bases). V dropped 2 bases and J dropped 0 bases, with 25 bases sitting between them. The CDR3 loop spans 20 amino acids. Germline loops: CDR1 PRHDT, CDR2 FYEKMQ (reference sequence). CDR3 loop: CASSLRAGRFREGVNTEAFF. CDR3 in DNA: TGTGCCAGCAGCTTACGGGCAGGGAGGTTTAGGGAGGGGGTGAACACTGAAGCTTTCTTT.

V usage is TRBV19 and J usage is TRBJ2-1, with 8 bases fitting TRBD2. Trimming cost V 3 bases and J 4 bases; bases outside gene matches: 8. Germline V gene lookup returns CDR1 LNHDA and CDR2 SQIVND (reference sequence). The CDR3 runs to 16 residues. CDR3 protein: CASSIPGLDMYNEQFF. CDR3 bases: TGTGCCAGTAGTATTCCGGGACTAGACATGTACAATGAGCAGTTCTTC.

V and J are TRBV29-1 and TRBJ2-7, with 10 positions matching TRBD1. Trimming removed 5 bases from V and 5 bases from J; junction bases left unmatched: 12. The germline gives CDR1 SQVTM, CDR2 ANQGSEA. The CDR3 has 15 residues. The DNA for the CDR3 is TGCAGCGTTAAGGGTACGGACAGGGGGGAAGACGAGCAGTACTTC. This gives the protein CSVKGTDRGEDEQYF.

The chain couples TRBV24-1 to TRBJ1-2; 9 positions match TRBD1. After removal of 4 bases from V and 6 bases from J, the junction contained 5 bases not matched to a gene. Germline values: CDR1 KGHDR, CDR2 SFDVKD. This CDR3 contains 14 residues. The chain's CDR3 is CATSDLDRGDGYTF. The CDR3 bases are TGTGCCACCAGTGACTTGGACAGGGGCGATGGCTACACCTTC.

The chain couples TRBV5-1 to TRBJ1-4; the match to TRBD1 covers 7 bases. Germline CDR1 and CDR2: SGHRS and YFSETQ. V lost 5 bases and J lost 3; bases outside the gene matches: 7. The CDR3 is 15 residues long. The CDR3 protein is CASSRETGSNEKLFF. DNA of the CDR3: TGCGCCAGCAGTCGGGAGACAGGGTCTAATGAAAAACTGTTTTTT.

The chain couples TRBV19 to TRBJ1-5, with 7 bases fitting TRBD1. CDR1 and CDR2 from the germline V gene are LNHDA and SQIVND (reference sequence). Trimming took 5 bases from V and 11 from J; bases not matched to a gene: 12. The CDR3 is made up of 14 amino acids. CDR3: CASSLGTALGSQHF. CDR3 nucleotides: TGTGCCAGTAGTTTGGGGACAGCCCTAGGATCCCAGCATTTT. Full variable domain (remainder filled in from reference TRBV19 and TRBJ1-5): DGGITQSPKYLFRKEGQNVTLSCEQNLNHDAMYWYRQDPGQGLRLIYYSQIVNDFQKGDIAEGYSVSREKKESFPLTVTSAQKNPTAFYLCASSLGTALGSQHFGDGTRLSIL.

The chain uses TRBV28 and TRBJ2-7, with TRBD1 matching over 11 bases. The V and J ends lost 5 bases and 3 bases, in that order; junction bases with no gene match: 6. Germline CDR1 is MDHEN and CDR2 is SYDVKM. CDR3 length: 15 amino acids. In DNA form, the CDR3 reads TGTGCCAGCAGTCAGCTGGGGACAGGGGGCTACGAGCAGTACTTC. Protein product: CASSQLGTGGYEQYF.

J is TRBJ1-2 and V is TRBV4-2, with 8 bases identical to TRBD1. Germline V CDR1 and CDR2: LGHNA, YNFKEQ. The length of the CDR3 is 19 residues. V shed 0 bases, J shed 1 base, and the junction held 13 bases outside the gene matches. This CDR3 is CASSQEPRARGLLNYGYTF. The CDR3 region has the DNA TGTGCCAGCAGCCAAGAACCACGAGCCAGGGGGCTCCTTAACTATGGCTACACCTTC.

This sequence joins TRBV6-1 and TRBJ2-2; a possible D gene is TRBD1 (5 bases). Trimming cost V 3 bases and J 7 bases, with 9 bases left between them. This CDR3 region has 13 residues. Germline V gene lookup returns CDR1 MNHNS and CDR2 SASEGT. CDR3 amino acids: CASSDQGHGELFF. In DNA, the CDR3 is TGTGCCAGCAGTGACCAGGGTCACGGGGAGCTGTTTTTT.

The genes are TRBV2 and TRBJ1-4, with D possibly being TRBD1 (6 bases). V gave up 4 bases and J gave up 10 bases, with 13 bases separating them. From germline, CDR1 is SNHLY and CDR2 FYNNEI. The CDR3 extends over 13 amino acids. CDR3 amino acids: CASSVLTGRKLFF. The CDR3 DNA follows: TGTGCCAGCAGTGTTTTGACAGGCAGAAAACTGTTTTTT.

The CDR3 DNA reads as TGTGCCAGCAGTCTGCGGACAGTCGAAGCTTTCTTT. Its protein product is CASSLRTVEAFF. V and J are TRBV6-5 and TRBJ1-1; tentatively, D is TRBD1 (6 bases). Trimming stripped 5 bases from V and 8 bases from J, with 12 bases between. This CDR3 has 12 amino acids. Germline CDR1 reads MNHEY; CDR2 reads SVGAGI.

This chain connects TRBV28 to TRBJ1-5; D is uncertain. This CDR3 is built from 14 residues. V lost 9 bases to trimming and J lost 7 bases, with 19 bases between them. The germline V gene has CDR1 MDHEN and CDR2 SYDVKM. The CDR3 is CASLRTGGEQPQHF. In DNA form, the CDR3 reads TGTGCCAGTCTTCGGACGGGAGGAGAGCAGCCCCAGCATTTT. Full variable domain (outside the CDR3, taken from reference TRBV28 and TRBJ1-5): DVKVTQSSRYLVKRTGEKVFLECVQDMDHENMFWYRQDPGLGLRLIYFSYDVKMKEKGDIPEGYSVSREKKERFSLILESASTNQTSMYLCASLRTGGEQPQHFGDGTRLSIL.

For the CDR3, the DNA is TGTGCCAGCAGCCAAGGACGAACTAGTTTTTTCTCCTACGAGCAGTACTTC. Encoded protein: CASSQGRTSFFSYEQYF. The chain combines TRBV3-1 (or the pseudogene TRBV3-2) with TRBJ2-7; maybe TRBD2 (5 bases). Germline CDR1 LGHDT, CDR2 YNNKEL (reference sequence). Trimming cost V 1 base and J 0 bases, with 16 bases left between them. This CDR3 contains 17 residues.

The CDR3 reads CASSQELGLAGEQYF. DNA of the CDR3: TGCGCCAGCAGCCAAGAACTAGGACTAGCAGGCGAGCAGTACTTC. The chain links TRBV4-1 to TRBJ2-7, with TRBD2 identical over 8 bases. In germline, CDR1 is MGHRA, CDR2 YSYEKL. The CDR3 extends over 15 amino acids. V trimming: 0 bases; J trimming: 6 bases; junction bases outside the gene matches: 7.

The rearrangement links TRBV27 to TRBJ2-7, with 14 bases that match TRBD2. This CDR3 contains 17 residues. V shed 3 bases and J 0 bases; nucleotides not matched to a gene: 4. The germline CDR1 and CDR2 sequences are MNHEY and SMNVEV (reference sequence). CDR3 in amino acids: CASSFRTSGRFSYEQYF. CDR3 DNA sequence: TGTGCCAGCAGTTTTCGGACTAGCGGGAGGTTCTCCTACGAGCAGTACTTC.

The CDR3 sequence is CASSPFPGQGYEQYF. In DNA, the CDR3 is TGCGCCAGCAGCCCATTCCCGGGACAGGGCTACGAGCAGTACTTC. The chain has TRBV5-1 and TRBJ2-7, with TRBD1 matching over 9 bases. This CDR3 is built from 15 residues. Looked up from germline, CDR1 is SGHRS and CDR2 is YFSETQ. J gave up 3 bases and V 4 bases, and 8 bases lay outside the gene matches.

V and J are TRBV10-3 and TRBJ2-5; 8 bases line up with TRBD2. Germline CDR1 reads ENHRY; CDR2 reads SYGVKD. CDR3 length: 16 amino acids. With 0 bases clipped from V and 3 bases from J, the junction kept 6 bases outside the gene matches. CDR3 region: CAISESLRGDKETQYF. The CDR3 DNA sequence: TGTGCCATCAGTGAGTCTTTGCGGGGGGATAAAGAGACCCAGTACTTC.

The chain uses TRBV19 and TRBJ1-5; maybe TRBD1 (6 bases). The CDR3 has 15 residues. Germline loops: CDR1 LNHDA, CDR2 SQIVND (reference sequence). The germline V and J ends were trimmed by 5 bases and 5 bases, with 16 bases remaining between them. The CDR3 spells CASSFRQELDQPQHF. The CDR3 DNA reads TGTGCCAGTAGTTTTCGACAGGAGTTGGATCAGCCCCAGCATTTT. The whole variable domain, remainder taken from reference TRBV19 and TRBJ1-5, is DGGITQSPKYLFRKEGQNVTLSCEQNLNHDAMYWYRQDPGQGLRLIYYSQIVNDFQKGDIAEGYSVSREKKESFPLTVTSAQKNPTAFYLCASSFRQELDQPQHFGDGTRLSIL.

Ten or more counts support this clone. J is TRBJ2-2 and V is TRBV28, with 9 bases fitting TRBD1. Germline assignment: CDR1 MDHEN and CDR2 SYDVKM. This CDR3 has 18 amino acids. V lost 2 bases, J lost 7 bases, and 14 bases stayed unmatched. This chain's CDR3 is CASSLGRWGQGSGGELFF. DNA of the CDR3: TGTGCCAGCAGTTTAGGGAGGTGGGGACAGGGATCTGGCGGGGAGCTGTTTTTT.

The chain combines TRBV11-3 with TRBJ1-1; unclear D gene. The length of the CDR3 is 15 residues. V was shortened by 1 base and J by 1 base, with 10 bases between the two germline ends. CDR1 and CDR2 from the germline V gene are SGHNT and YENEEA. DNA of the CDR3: TGTGCCAGCAGCTTAGGACGATCAGGGAACACTGAAGCTTTCTTT. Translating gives CASSLGRSGNTEAFF.